This T cell receptor (beta chain) was sequenced in a study of cytomegalovirus exposure and HLA in healthy donors. Study in general: Roughly 180 million T cells yielded approximately 110 million unique TCR beta sequences in earlier analysis. General observations from the study: Association of a missense DCLRE1C variant with TCR beta V- and J-gene trimming was reported in a later analysis. Accounts indicate the classifier identified cytomegalovirus status with strong specificity and sensitivity.

To note about this clone: The antigen is unknown.

PCR amplification relied on 60 Vbeta primers (plus 13 Jbeta primers). This table comes from immunoSEQ multiplex PCR, and its TCRdb copy is limited to in-frame clones, with some not included. The sample includes about 190,000 clones, roughly 87% seen only once; the top ten take around 0.99%. The clonotype originates from a boy aged 2-9 years in good health and CMV-seronegative. Sequenced material: PBMCs.

CDR3 coding DNA: TGTGCCATCAGTGAGAGACAGGGGGCTACCTACGAGCAGTACTTC. Translating gives CAISERQGATYEQYF. This chain links TRBV10-3 with TRBJ2-7, with 10 nucleotides matching TRBD1. Germline V gives CDR1 ENHRY, CDR2 SYGVKD. This CDR3 is 15 amino acids long. V shed 2 bases, J shed 2 bases, and the junction held 3 bases outside the gene matches.